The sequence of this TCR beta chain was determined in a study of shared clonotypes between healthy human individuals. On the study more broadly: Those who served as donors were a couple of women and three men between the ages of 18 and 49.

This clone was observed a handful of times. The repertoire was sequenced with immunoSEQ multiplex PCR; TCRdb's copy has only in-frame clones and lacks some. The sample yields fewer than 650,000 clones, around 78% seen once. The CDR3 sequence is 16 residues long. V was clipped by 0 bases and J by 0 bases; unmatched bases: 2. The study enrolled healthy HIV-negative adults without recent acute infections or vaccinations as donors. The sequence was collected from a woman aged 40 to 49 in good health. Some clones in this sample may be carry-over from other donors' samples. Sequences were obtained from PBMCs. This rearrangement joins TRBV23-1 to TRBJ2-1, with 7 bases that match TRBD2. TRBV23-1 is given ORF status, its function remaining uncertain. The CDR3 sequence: CASSQSPGGSYNEQFF. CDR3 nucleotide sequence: TGCGCCAGCAGTCAATCCCCGGGAGGCTCCTACAATGAGCAGTTCTTC.